This is a list of T cell receptor beta chains from one sample in a study of lymphopenia after photon versus proton radiotherapy. The method was immunoSEQ multiplex PCR; TCRdb's version includes in-frame clones alone and lacks a portion of them. This sample yields under 35,000 clones, of which roughly nine tenths are seen a single time; 6% to 8.5% belongs to the top ten. Sequencing was performed on peripheral blood, taken from a patient treated with proton-based radiotherapy. The receptors originated from a woman aged 70 to 79 with pancreatic cancer. Some clones in this sample may be carry-over from other donors' samples. Each CDR3 is given with its conserved first and last residue. A D gene is named only where the DNA matches it firmly. Not every row has a clone size; where given, it reads once, few, many or a size class.

D gene	V gene	J gene	clone size	CDR3 DNA	CDR3 protein
NA	TRBV1	TRBJ1-5	NA	TGCACCAGCAGCCAAGGCGGACAGGGACGAGATCAGCCCCAGCATTTT	CTSSQGGQGRDQPQHF
TRBD2	TRBV6-6	TRBJ2-1	NA	TGTGCCAGCAGTAATATAGCGGGGCTGTACAATGATGTGCAGTTCTTC	CASSNIAGLYNDVQFF
NA	TRBV10-3	TRBJ2-1	NA	TGTGCCATCTCGAAAGCGGACTCCTACAATGAGCAGTTCTTC	CAISKADSYNEQFF
NA	TRBV27	TRBJ1-2	once	TGTGCCAGCAGTGCTCTCTATGGCTACACCTTC	CASSALYGYTF
TRBD2	TRBV14	TRBJ2-1	NA	TGTGCCAGCAGCCAAGAACTAGCGGGAGCCAATGAGCAGTTCTTC	CASSQELAGANEQFF
TRBD1	TRBV4-1	TRBJ1-4	NA	TGCGCCAGCAGCCAAGACCGGACAGGGGGCCCTAAAAAACTGTTTTTT	CASSQDRTGGPKKLFF
NA	TRBV30	TRBJ1-5	NA	TGTGCCTGGAGTGTATCCCAGGGGCATCAGCCCCAGCATTTT	CAWSVSQGHQPQHF
TRBD1	TRBV6-6	TRBJ2-1	NA	TGTGCCAGCAGCGAAGGGACAGCCTACAATGAGCAGTTCTTC	CASSEGTAYNEQFF
TRBD1	TRBV6-1	TRBJ1-3	NA	TGTGCCAGCAGACGGGACAGGGAATTTGGAAACACCATATATTTT	CASRRDREFGNTIYF
TRBD1	TRBV18	TRBJ2-7	NA	TGTGCCAGCTCTCTCGACAGGGGTACACTACGCGAGCAGTACTTC	CASSLDRGTLREQYF
NA	TRBV27	TRBJ2-1	NA	TGTGCCAGCAGTTTAAAGGGAGCGGAGTTCTTC	CASSLKGAEFF
NA	TRBV15	TRBJ2-7	NA	TGTGCCACCAGCAGAGGGGATAGCTCCTACGAGCAGTACTTC	CATSRGDSSYEQYF
NA	TRBV28	TRBJ1-2	NA	TGTGCCAGCAGTACCGGGGGCAGGGTTGGCTACACCTTC	CASSTGGRVGYTF
TRBD2	TRBV7-2	TRBJ2-5	NA	TGTGCCAGCAGCCCCGGGACTAGCTTTCAAGAGACCCAGTACTTC	CASSPGTSFQETQYF
NA	TRBV28	TRBJ1-2	NA	TGTGCCAGCATGGGGGGCGTCTATGGCTACACCTTC	CASMGGVYGYTF
NA	TRBV19	TRBJ2-5	NA	TGTGCCAGTAGTCCAGGCGGGCAAGAGACCCAGTACTTC	CASSPGGQETQYF
NA	TRBV4-2	TRBJ2-3	NA	TGTGCCAGCAGCCAAGAATTTCGGGAGCAATATCGGGATACGCAGTATTTT	CASSQEFREQYRDTQYF
TRBD1	TRBV7-2	TRBJ1-2	NA	TGTGCCAGCAGCTCCAGGGGGTATGGCTACACCTTC	CASSSRGYGYTF
NA	TRBV15	TRBJ2-5	NA	TGTGCCACCAGCACTAGGACAGCACAAGAGACCCAGTACTTC	CATSTRTAQETQYF
TRBD1	TRBV6-4	TRBJ1-5	NA	TGTGCCAGCAGGGGACAGGGATATCAGCCCCAGCATTTT	CASRGQGYQPQHF
NA	TRBV7-9	TRBJ2-2	NA	TGTGCCAGCAGCTTGGTTGGGCTCACCGGGGAGCTGTTTTTT	CASSLVGLTGELFF
TRBD2	TRBV4-3	TRBJ2-7	NA	TGCGCCAGCAGCCAAGGGGCTAGCGGGAGTCACGAGCAGTACTTC	CASSQGASGSHEQYF
TRBD2	TRBV30	TRBJ2-1	NA	TGTGCCTGGAGCAAATCTAGCGGGGCTTACAATGAGCAGTTCTTC	CAWSKSSGAYNEQFF
NA	TRBV29-1	TRBJ2-7	NA	TGCAGCGTTGGGCAGGGCGCTACTCCCTACGAGCAGTACTTC	CSVGQGATPYEQYF
NA	TRBV6-5	TRBJ1-2	NA	TGTGCCAGCAGTACAGGGACGGTGTCCTATGGCTACACCTTC	CASSTGTVSYGYTF
NA	TRBV18	TRBJ1-6	NA	TGTGCCAGCTCACCACCAGTAGGATCTAATAATTCACCCCTCCACTTT	CASSPPVGSNNSPLHF
NA	TRBV11-2	TRBJ2-3	NA	TGTGCCAGCAGCCCATTGACTAGCACAGATACGCAGTATTTT	CASSPLTSTDTQYF
NA	TRBV21-1	TRBJ2-1	NA	TGTGCCAGCAGCAAAGTCCCGGGACAGGGGTACAATGAGCAGTTCTTC	CASSKVPGQGYNEQFF
NA	TRBV7-9	TRBJ1-4	NA	TGTGCCAGCAGGAGCACAGCCGGCGGGGAAAAACTGTTTTTT	CASRSTAGGEKLFF
NA	TRBV5-4	TRBJ2-3	NA	TGTGCCAGCAGCTTGGTCGGGACTCCCACAGATACGCAGTATTTT	CASSLVGTPTDTQYF
NA	TRBV4-2	TRBJ1-1	NA	TGTGCCAGCAGCCAAGAAGGGCAGATTAACACTGAAGCTTTCTTT	CASSQEGQINTEAFF
NA	TRBV18	TRBJ1-1	NA	TGTGCCAGCTCACCGGGGAGGGGAACTGAAGCTTTCTTT	CASSPGRGTEAFF
TRBD1	TRBV28	TRBJ1-5	NA	TGTGCCAGCAGAGAACAGGGGGATCAGCCCCAGCATTTT	CASREQGDQPQHF
TRBD2	TRBV14	TRBJ2-1	NA	TGTGCCAGCAGCCAAACTTTGGGACTAGCGGGAGGTTTCGCCTACAATGAGCAGTTCTTC	CASSQTLGLAGGFAYNEQFF
NA	TRBV27	TRBJ1-1	NA	TGTGCCAGCAGGCGGGGGGGGAACACTGAAGCTTTCTTT	CASRRGGNTEAFF
NA	TRBV19	TRBJ2-7	NA	TGTGCCAGTAGCCAAGACAGGACGTACGAGCAGTACTTC	CASSQDRTYEQYF
NA	TRBV5-1	TRBJ2-2	NA	TGCGCCAGCAGCCGGAGAGGCCAGGAGAACACCGGGGAGCTGTTTTTT	CASSRRGQENTGELFF
NA	TRBV6-1	TRBJ2-3	once	TGTGCCAGCAGGGGTATCGAGGATACGCAGTATTTT	CASRGIEDTQYF
TRBD2	TRBV6-5	TRBJ2-3	NA	TGTGCCAGCAGTTCGGGGGGAACGAGCACAGATACGCAGTATTTT	CASSSGGTSTDTQYF
NA	TRBV5-1	TRBJ1-2	NA	TGCGCCAGCAGCTTGCAGGTGCCAGAGACATATGGCTACACCTTC	CASSLQVPETYGYTF
TRBD1	TRBV11-2	TRBJ1-5	NA	TGTGCCAGCAGCTTCGGACAGGGTCATCAGCCCCAGCATTTT	CASSFGQGHQPQHF
TRBD2	TRBV7-9	TRBJ2-3	NA	TGTGCCAGCAGCTTGGTGCTAGCGGGAGTGGGGACAGATACGCAGTATTTT	CASSLVLAGVGTDTQYF
NA	TRBV4-2	TRBJ2-7	NA	TGTGCCAGCAGGAGCCACGAGGGATCCTACGAGCAGTACTTC	CASRSHEGSYEQYF
NA	TRBV9	TRBJ1-4	NA	TGTGCCAGCAGCGTAGGAGAGCCCCGGGTGTTGTCTAATGAAAAACTGTTTTTT	CASSVGEPRVLSNEKLFF
NA	TRBV5-1	TRBJ2-7	NA	TGCGCCAGCAGCACCGGGGGATCCTACGAGCAGTACTTC	CASSTGGSYEQYF
NA	TRBV7-8	TRBJ2-7	NA	TGTGCCAGCAGCCGGTCGGACAGAGGGTATGGGGAGCAGTACTTC	CASSRSDRGYGEQYF
NA	TRBV28	TRBJ1-2	NA	TGTGCCAGCAGTTTGATAGGGTATGGCTACACCTTC	CASSLIGYGYTF
NA	TRBV11-2	TRBJ2-3	NA	TGTGCCAGCAGCTTAGTTCGCAGCACAGATACGCAGTATTTT	CASSLVRSTDTQYF
NA	TRBV5-4	TRBJ1-1	once	TGTGCCAGCAGCGACGGCTACAGTTCGAACACTGAAGCTTTCTTT	CASSDGYSSNTEAFF
NA	TRBV30	TRBJ2-1	NA	TGTGCCTGGAGACGAGGAGGCGGCAATGAGCAGTTCTTC	CAWRRGGGNEQFF